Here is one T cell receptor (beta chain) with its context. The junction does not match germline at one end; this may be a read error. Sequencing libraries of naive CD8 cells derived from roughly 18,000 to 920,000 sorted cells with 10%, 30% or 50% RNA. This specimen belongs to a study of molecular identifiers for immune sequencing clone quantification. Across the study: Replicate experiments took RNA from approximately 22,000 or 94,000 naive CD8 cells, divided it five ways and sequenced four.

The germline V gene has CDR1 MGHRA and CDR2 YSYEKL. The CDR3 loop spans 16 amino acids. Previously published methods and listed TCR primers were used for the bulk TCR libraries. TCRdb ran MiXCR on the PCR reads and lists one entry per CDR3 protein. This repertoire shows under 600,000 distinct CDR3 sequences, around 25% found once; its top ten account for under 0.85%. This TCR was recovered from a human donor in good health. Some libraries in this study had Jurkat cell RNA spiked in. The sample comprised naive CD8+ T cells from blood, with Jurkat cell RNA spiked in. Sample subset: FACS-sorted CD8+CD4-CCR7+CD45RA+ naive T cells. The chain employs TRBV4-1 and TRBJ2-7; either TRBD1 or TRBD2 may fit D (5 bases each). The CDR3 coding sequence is TGCGCCGGCAGCCAAAAATCGGGACCCAGCTCCTACGAGCAGTACTTC. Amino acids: CAGSQKSGPSSYEQYF.